This T cell receptor (beta chain) was profiled in a study of monozygotic twins with inflammatory bowel disease. cDNA for TCRalpha and TCRbeta was amplified by nested PCRs of 15 to 20 then about 10 cycles. TCRdb reanalyzed the 5' RACE reads and collapses them to one entry per CDR3 protein, without DNA. The sample data list over 130,000 distinct CDR3 sequences. Material: blood. The sequence came from a human donor with ulcerative colitis or Crohn's disease, or a healthy co-twin of an affected twin (not recorded which).

CDR3 loop: CASSRYIRGREAFF. The genes are TRBV19 and TRBJ1-1; as DNA is missing, the TRBD1 call by TCRdb cannot be tested. Germline-derived CDR1 and CDR2 are LNHDA and SQIVND (reference sequence). The CDR3 has 14 amino acids. Using reference TRBV19 and TRBJ1-1 for the parts outside the CDR3, the full variable domain is DGGITQSPKYLFRKEGQNVTLSCEQNLNHDAMYWYRQDPGQGLRLIYYSQIVNDFQKGDIAEGYSVSREKKESFPLTVTSAQKNPTAFYLCASSRYIRGREAFFGQGTRLTVV.